The 9 T cell receptor beta chains reported below all come from one sample, sequenced in a study. TCRdb recomputed calls from the 5' RACE reads with MiXCR, one row per CDR3 protein. The table shows 50,000 to 75,000 distinct CDR3 sequences, with roughly 22% occurring only once. The sequenced sample was memory CD4+ T cells sorted from a lymph node. Stated subset: memory CD4+ T cells, CD4+CD45RO+CD25-. Receptors were obtained from a female donor with breast cancer.

The chain's CDR3 is CASSLSGIQHF. In nucleotides, the CDR3 is TGTGCCAGCAGTTTGTCGGGGATCCAGCATTTT. V usage is TRBV12-3 or TRBV12-4 and J usage is TRBJ1-5; D is uncertain. V was pared by 3 bases and J by 12 bases, with 9 bases between. The CDR3 has 11 residues.

A few counts support this clonotype. The genes are TRBV4-1 and TRBJ2-3, with D unresolved. Germline V gene sequence: CDR1 MGHRA, CDR2 YSYEKL. This CDR3 spans 14 amino acids. Trimming shortened V by 4 bases and J by 2 bases, and 10 bases separated the two germline ends. For the CDR3, the DNA is TGCGCCAGCAGCCGCAAAGGGAACACAGATACGCAGTATTTT. It yields the protein CASSRKGNTDTQYF.

V gene TRBV3-1 combines with J gene TRBJ1-5; a possible D gene is TRBD1 (5 bases). The CDR3 is 15 residues long. In germline, CDR1 is LGHDT, CDR2 YNNKEL (reference sequence). V was cut by 2 bases and J by 5 bases, with 13 bases left in between. The CDR3 sequence is CASSQTGDPYQPQHF. Here the CDR3 DNA reads TGTGCCAGCAGCCAAACGGGGGACCCATATCAGCCCCAGCATTTT.

This clonotype was detected only a few times. V usage is TRBV28 and J usage is TRBJ1-5; TRBD1 might be the D (5 bases). Germline V gene sequence: CDR1 MDHEN, CDR2 SYDVKM. This CDR3 region has 17 residues. The V gene lost 6 bases and the J gene lost 0 bases, with 18 bases spanning the gap. CDR3 coding DNA: TGTGCCAGCAGACCGTCAGGGCTGCAGGATAGCAATCAGCCCCAGCATTTT. The encoded protein is CASRPSGLQDSNQPQHF. Full variable domain (outside the CDR3, taken from reference TRBV28 and TRBJ1-5): DVKVTQSSRYLVKRTGEKVFLECVQDMDHENMFWYRQDPGLGLRLIYFSYDVKMKEKGDIPEGYSVSREKKERFSLILESASTNQTSMYLCASRPSGLQDSNQPQHFGDGTRLSIL.

The chain is built from TRBV4-2 and TRBJ2-1; 7 bases map to TRBD2. The CDR3 length is 13 residues. Trimming took 5 bases from V and 9 from J; bases not matched to a gene: 7. Germline CDR1 and CDR2: LGHNA and YNFKEQ. The CDR3 loop is CASSSLSGGEQFF. The CDR3 DNA follows: TGTGCCAGCAGCTCCCTGTCGGGAGGTGAGCAGTTCTTC.

Concerning this clonotype itself: A read error may explain this, as a much larger clone is one base away. CDR3 nucleotides: TGTGCCAGCAGCCCGGCGGGCAGCCCCAATGAAAAACTGTTTTTT. This gives the protein CASSPAGSPNEKLFF. This chain connects TRBV7-2 to TRBJ1-4, with D uncertain. The ends were cut back, 5 bases at V and 5 bases at J, with 15 bases in the middle. Germline V gene lookup returns CDR1 SGHTA and CDR2 FQGNSA. The CDR3 spans 15 residues.

The sample holds a few counts of this clonotype. This chain connects TRBV24-1 to TRBJ2-7; tentative D call: TRBD1 (6 bases). The V and J ends lost 4 bases and 2 bases respectively, with 14 bases between them. This CDR3 has 15 amino acids. Per the germline V gene, CDR1 is KGHDR and CDR2 is SFDVKD. The DNA for the CDR3 is TGTGCCACCAGTGACAACAAGGGGGATACCTACGAGCAGTACTTC. This sequence encodes CATSDNKGDTYEQYF.

V is TRBV6-2 or TRBV6-3 and J is TRBJ1-6; D is uncertain. The CDR3 is made up of 12 amino acids. Germline assignment: CDR1 MNHEY and CDR2 SVGEGT. The V end was cut by 7 bases, the J end by 10 bases, with 11 bases between. The CDR3 DNA reads as TGTGCCAGCACCCAGGTTTCCTCACCCCTCCACTTT. The encoded protein is CASTQVSSPLHF.

This clonotype was observed many times. This sequence joins TRBV4-3 and TRBJ1-2; TRBD1 is a possible D gene (5 bases). The CDR3 is made up of 17 amino acids. CDR1 and CDR2 from the germline V gene are LGHNA and YSLEER. Trimming removed 0 bases at V and 2 bases at J, with 16 bases between. DNA of the CDR3: TGCGCCAGCAGCCAAGATCTGTATACTCAGGGCAACTATGGCTACACCTTC. The encoded protein is CASSQDLYTQGNYGYTF.